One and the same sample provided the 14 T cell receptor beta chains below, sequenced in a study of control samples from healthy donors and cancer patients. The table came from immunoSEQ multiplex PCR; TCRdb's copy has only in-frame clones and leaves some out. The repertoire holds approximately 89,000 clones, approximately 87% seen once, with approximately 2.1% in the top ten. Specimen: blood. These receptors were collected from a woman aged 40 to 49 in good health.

The CDR3 protein is CASSLAGGALPYNEQFF. The DNA for the CDR3 is TGTGCCAGCAGCCTCGCGGGGGGGGCCCTCCCCTACAATGAGCAGTTCTTC. The chain combines TRBV4-2 with TRBJ2-1, with 9 bases matching TRBD2. CDR1 is LGHNA and CDR2 is YNFKEQ in the germline V gene. This CDR3 is built from 17 residues. V dropped 4 bases and J dropped 2; count of bases not matched to a gene: 9.

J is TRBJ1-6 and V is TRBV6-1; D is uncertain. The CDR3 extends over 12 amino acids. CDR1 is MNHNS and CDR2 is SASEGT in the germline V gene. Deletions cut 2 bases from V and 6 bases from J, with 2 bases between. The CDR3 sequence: CASSELNSPLHF. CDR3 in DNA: TGTGCCAGCAGTGAACTTAATTCACCCCTCCACTTT.

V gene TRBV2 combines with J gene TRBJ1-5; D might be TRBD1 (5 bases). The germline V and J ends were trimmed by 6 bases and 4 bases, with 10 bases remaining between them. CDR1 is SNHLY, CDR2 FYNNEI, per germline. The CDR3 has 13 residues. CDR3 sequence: CASSSTANQPQHF. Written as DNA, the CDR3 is TGTGCCAGCAGCTCGACAGCTAATCAGCCCCAGCATTTT.

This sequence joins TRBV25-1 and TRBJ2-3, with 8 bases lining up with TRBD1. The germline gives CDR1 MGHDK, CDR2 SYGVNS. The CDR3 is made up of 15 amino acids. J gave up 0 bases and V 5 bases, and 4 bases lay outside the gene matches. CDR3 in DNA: TGTGCCAGCAGTCGGACAGGGCGGAGCACAGATACGCAGTATTTT. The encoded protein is CASSRTGRSTDTQYF.

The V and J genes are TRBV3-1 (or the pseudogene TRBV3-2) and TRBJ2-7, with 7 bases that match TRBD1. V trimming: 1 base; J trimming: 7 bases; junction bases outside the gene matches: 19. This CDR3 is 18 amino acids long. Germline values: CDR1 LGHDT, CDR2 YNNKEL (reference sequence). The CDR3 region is CASSQAWGSQGEVEEQYF. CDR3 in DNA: TGTGCCAGCAGCCAAGCCTGGGGGTCCCAGGGGGAAGTAGAAGAGCAGTACTTC.

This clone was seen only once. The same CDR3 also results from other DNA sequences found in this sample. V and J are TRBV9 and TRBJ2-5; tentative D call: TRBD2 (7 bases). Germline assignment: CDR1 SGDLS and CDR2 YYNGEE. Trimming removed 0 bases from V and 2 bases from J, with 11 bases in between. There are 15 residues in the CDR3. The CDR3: CASSVAGGPQETQYF. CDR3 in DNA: TGTGCCAGCAGCGTAGCGGGGGGCCCTCAAGAGACCCAGTACTTC.

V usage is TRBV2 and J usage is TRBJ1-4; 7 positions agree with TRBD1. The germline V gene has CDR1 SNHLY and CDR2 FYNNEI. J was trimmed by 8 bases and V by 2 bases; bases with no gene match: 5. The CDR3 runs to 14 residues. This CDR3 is CASSEKTGSEKLFF. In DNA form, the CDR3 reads TGTGCCAGCAGTGAAAAGACAGGGAGCGAAAAACTGTTTTTT.

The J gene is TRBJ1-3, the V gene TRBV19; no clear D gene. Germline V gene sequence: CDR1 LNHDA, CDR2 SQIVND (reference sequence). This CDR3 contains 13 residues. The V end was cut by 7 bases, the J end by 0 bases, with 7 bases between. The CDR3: CASNTDSGNTIYF. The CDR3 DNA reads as TGTGCCAGTAATACGGACTCTGGAAACACCATATATTTT. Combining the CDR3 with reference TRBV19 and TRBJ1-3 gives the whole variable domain DGGITQSPKYLFRKEGQNVTLSCEQNLNHDAMYWYRQDPGQGLRLIYYSQIVNDFQKGDIAEGYSVSREKKESFPLTVTSAQKNPTAFYLCASNTDSGNTIYFGEGSWLTVV.

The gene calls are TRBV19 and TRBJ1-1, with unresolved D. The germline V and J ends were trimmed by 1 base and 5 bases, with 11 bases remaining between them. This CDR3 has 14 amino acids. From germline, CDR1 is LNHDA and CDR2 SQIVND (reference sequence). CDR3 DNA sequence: TGTGCCAGTAGTATAGCTCGTGGGTCAACTGAAGCTTTCTTT. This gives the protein CASSIARGSTEAFF.

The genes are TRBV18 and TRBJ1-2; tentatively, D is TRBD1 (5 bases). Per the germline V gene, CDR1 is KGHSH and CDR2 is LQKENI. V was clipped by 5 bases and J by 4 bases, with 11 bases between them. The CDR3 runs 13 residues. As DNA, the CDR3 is TGTGCCAGCTCAGAGGGGCGCTTCTATGGCTACACCTTC. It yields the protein CASSEGRFYGYTF.

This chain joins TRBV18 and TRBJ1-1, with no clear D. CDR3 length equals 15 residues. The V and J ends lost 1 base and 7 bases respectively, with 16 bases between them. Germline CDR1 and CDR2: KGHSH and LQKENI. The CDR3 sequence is CASSPQGGLQSEAFF. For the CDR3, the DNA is TGTGCCAGCTCACCACAGGGTGGGCTCCAAAGTGAAGCTTTCTTT.

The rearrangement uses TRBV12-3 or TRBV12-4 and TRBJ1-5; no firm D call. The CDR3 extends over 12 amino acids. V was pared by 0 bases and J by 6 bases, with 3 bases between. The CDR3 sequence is CASSLAGQPQHF. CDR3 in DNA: TGTGCCAGCAGTTTAGCCGGTCAGCCCCAGCATTTT.

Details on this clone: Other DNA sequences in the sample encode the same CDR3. As DNA, the CDR3 is TGCGCCAGCAGCTTGCCTAGCGGGGGGGCGGACACCGGGGAGCTGTTTTTT. This gives the protein CASSLPSGGADTGELFF. V gene TRBV5-1 combines with J gene TRBJ2-2, with 12 bases lining up with TRBD2. Germline-derived CDR1 and CDR2 are SGHRS and YFSETQ. The CDR3 is 17 residues long. The V gene end was trimmed by 1 base and the J gene end by 3 bases; junction bases not matched to a gene: 4.

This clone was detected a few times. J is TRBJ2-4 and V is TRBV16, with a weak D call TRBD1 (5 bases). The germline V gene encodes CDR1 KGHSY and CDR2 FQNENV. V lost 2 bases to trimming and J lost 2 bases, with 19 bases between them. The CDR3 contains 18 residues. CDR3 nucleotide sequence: TGTGCCAGCAGCCAACTCCAAAAGGGGCCCTCATCCAAAAACATTCAGTACTTC. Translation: CASSQLQKGPSSKNIQYF.